What follows are 30 T cell receptor beta chains derived from one specimen sequenced in a study of blood T cells in healthy people across ages. The use of a sample-barcoded 5' primer and a J-beta primer mix characterized a second PCR of roughly 6 to 11 cycles. In TCRdb, the 5' RACE reads were re-called with MiXCR into one record per CDR3 protein. The sample holds under 850,000 distinct CDR3 sequences, approximately 35% seen once. Sequencing was done on a sample of blood. The source of these receptors is a man aged 18 to 35 in good health.

About this clonotype: At one end, the junction sequence differs from germline, possibly due to a read error. The chain joins TRBV6-2 or TRBV6-3 to TRBJ1-5; D is uncertain. CDR3 size: 17 residues. Germline CDR1 reads MNHEY; CDR2 reads SVGEGT. The DNA for the CDR3 is TGTGCCAGCAGCGAAAACCCTGACCCCCTTAGCAATCAGCCCCAGAATTTT. Protein product: CASSENPDPLSNQPQNF.

This clonotype was detected a few times. The V call is TRBV6-2 or TRBV6-3, the J call TRBJ2-5, with D uncertain. Trimming pared 7 bases from V and 1 base from J, leaving 13 bases between. The CDR3 spans 14 residues. Germline V gene sequence: CDR1 MNHEY, CDR2 SVGEGT. Here the CDR3 DNA reads TGTGCCAGCATCCTAACAGAAGCCCAAGAGACCCAGTACTTC. Translated, it gives CASILTEAQETQYF.

This clonotype was picked up many times. J is TRBJ2-1 and V is TRBV2; 9 bases align to TRBD1. Germline V gives CDR1 SNHLY, CDR2 FYNNEI. V lost 1 base and J lost 3; bases outside the gene matches: 7. The CDR3 loop spans 17 amino acids. CDR3 sequence: CASSEGNRGRVYNEQFF. The CDR3 DNA reads TGTGCCAGCAGTGAAGGTAACAGGGGGCGAGTCTACAATGAGCAGTTCTTC.

This clonotype was seen at least ten times. The chain carries TRBV6-2 or TRBV6-3 and TRBJ2-1; 12 bases agree with TRBD2. Germline V CDR1 and CDR2: MNHEY, SVGEGT. Germline trimming cut 6 bases from V and 2 bases from J; bases unmatched to any gene: 2. The CDR3 is 15 amino acids. The CDR3, as DNA: TGTGCCAGCAGGAGGACTAGCGGGACCTACAATGAGCAGTTCTTC. As protein: CASRRTSGTYNEQFF.

V is TRBV7-6 and J is TRBJ2-2, with D tentatively TRBD2 (6 bases). Germline V CDR1 and CDR2: SGHVS, FNYEAQ. The CDR3 length is 19 residues. V lost 2 bases to trimming and J lost 6 bases, with 25 bases between them. The CDR3 nucleotides are TGTGCCAGCAGCTTACCCCACGGGACTCTCCTTACGGGGCCCGGGGAGCTGTTTTTT. Its translation is CASSLPHGTLLTGPGELFF. Variable domain in full (rest from reference TRBV7-6 and TRBJ2-2): GAGVSQSPRYKVTKRGQDVALRCDPISGHVSLYWYRQALGQGPEFLTYFNYEAQQDKSGLPNDRFSAERPEGSISTLTIQRTEQRDSAMYRCASSLPHGTLLTGPGELFFGEGSRLTVL.

Regarding this clonotype: A far larger clone differs by one base, so this is likely a read error. This chain uses TRBV7-2 with TRBJ2-1; TRBD1 is a possible D gene (6 bases). In germline, CDR1 is SGHTA, CDR2 FQGNSA. CDR3 size: 13 residues. CDR3 protein: CACSLGGDNEQFF. The CDR3 DNA reads as TGTGCCTGCAGCTTAGGGGGAGACAATGAGCAGTTCTTC.

J is TRBJ1-6 and V is TRBV6-1, with D hard to call. The CDR3 is 14 residues long. The germline V gene encodes CDR1 MNHNS and CDR2 SASEGT. The germline V and J ends were trimmed by 6 bases and 8 bases, with 14 bases remaining between them. CDR3 nucleotides: TGTGCCAGCAGGCGTGGCAGAAACCATTCACCCCTCCACTTT. Translating it yields CASRRGRNHSPLHF.

The chain has TRBV7-9 and TRBJ2-1; perhaps TRBD1 as D (5 bases). Germline V gene sequence: CDR1 SEHNR, CDR2 FQNEAQ (reference sequence). V dropped 2 bases and J dropped 9 bases, with 14 bases sitting between them. This CDR3 is built from 14 residues. The CDR3 here is CASSLPGAFSEQFF. CDR3 nucleotide sequence: TGTGCCAGCAGCTTACCTGGGGCTTTTAGTGAGCAGTTCTTC.

The V and J genes are TRBV4-1 and TRBJ2-1; no reliable D call. The CDR3 is made up of 14 amino acids. Germline V gene sequence: CDR1 MGHRA, CDR2 YSYEKL. V lost 2 bases, J lost 7 bases, and 12 bases lay in between. Written as DNA, the CDR3 is TGCGCCAGCAGCCAAAGGGTTAGTGGGAATGAGCAGTTCTTC. As protein: CASSQRVSGNEQFF.

The genes are TRBV2 and TRBJ1-2, with no clear D. V was pared by 3 bases and J by 3 bases, with 14 bases between. This CDR3 comprises 15 residues. CDR1 is SNHLY, CDR2 FYNNEI, per germline. In DNA, the CDR3 is TGTGCCAGCAGTGACCCACTCTTCAAGGACTATGGCTACACCTTC. Residues: CASSDPLFKDYGYTF.

The genes are TRBV5-6 and TRBJ2-3, with 7 bases matching TRBD2. This CDR3 is 16 amino acids long. The germline CDR1 and CDR2 sequences are SGHDT and YYEEEE. Trimming took 2 bases from V and 0 from J; bases not matched to a gene: 6. The DNA of the CDR3 is TGTGCCAGCAGCTTTCCGCGAGCGGGGAGCACAGATACGCAGTATTTT. Protein: CASSFPRAGSTDTQYF.

This clonotype showed up just a few times. The chain uses TRBV5-1 and TRBJ1-1; the D gene is possibly TRBD1 (6 bases). Germline CDR1 and CDR2: SGHRS and YFSETQ. V was pared by 4 bases and J by 8 bases, with 15 bases between. This CDR3 has 13 residues. CDR3 region: CASSAQQGLEAFF. The DNA of the CDR3 is TGCGCCAGCAGCGCTCAACAGGGATTGGAAGCTTTCTTT.

CDR3 protein: CASSRTSGGASDTQYF. The DNA for the CDR3 is TGTGCCAGCAGCCGTACTAGCGGGGGGGCGTCGGATACGCAGTATTTT. The chain joins TRBV7-9 to TRBJ2-3, with 13 bases that match TRBD2. Trimming at V came to 5 bases and at J to 6 bases, leaving 8 bases not matched to a gene. The germline V gene encodes CDR1 SEHNR and CDR2 FQNEAQ (reference sequence). This CDR3 is built from 16 residues.

The CDR3 reads CAISVAGPSTDTQYF. The CDR3 DNA follows: TGTGCCATCAGTGTAGCAGGACCTAGCACAGATACGCAGTATTTT. This chain connects TRBV10-3 to TRBJ2-3; no firm D call. This CDR3 has 15 residues. V lost 4 bases and J lost 0, with 11 bases in between. Per the germline V gene, CDR1 is ENHRY and CDR2 is SYGVKD.

CDR3 residues: CASSPTGEGEQFF. Written as DNA, the CDR3 is TGTGCCAGCAGCCCAACAGGGGAGGGTGAGCAGTTCTTC. The chain employs TRBV9 and TRBJ2-1; either TRBD1 or TRBD2 may fit D (7 bases each). CDR1 and CDR2 from the germline V gene are SGDLS and YYNGEE. The ends were cut back, 4 bases at V and 9 bases at J, with 14 bases in the middle. CDR3 length: 13 amino acids.

In the case of this clonotype: The junction departs from the called germline gene at one end, perhaps through a read error. The chain combines TRBV19 with TRBJ2-1; a weak D match, TRBD1 (6 bases). This CDR3 has 13 amino acids. The germline CDR1 and CDR2 sequences are LNHDA and SQIVND (reference sequence). The CDR3: CTSRPSYRDEQFF. The CDR3 region has the DNA TGTACCAGTAGGCCTTCTTACAGGGATGAGCAGTTCTTC.

The CDR3: CATSREWAASSYEQYF. The CDR3 region has the DNA TGTGCCACCAGCAGAGAGTGGGCAGCCTCATCCTACGAGCAGTACTTC. J is TRBJ2-7 and V is TRBV15; D is ambiguous. Trimming took 0 bases from V and 1 from J, leaving 13 bases between them. CDR1 is LNHNV, CDR2 YYDKDF, per germline (reference sequence). The CDR3 consists of 16 residues.

This clonotype was counted between two and nine times. The chain is built from TRBV3-1 and TRBJ2-1, with D hard to call. CDR1 LGHDT and CDR2 YNNKEL come from the germline V gene (reference sequence). CDR3 size: 14 residues. V was cut by 0 bases and J by 5 bases, with 8 bases left in between. The CDR3 region is CASSQDLVNNEQFF. CDR3 nucleotide sequence: TGTGCCAGCAGCCAAGATTTAGTCAACAATGAGCAGTTCTTC.

This clonotype was seen only a few times. The CDR3 here is CASSVGTSGVYEQYF. DNA of the CDR3: TGTGCCAGCAGTGTCGGGACTAGCGGGGTCTACGAGCAGTACTTC. V and J are TRBV2 and TRBJ2-7, with 13 bases fitting TRBD2. The CDR3 consists of 15 residues. V lost 4 bases to trimming and J lost 3 bases; unmatched junction nucleotides: 3. Germline CDR1 and CDR2: SNHLY and FYNNEI.

The V and J genes are TRBV6-2 or TRBV6-3 and TRBJ2-7; the D gene is possibly TRBD1 (5 bases). CDR1 is MNHEY and CDR2 is SVGEGT in the germline V gene. The CDR3 consists of 16 residues. Trimming shortened V by 4 bases and J by 2 bases, and 18 bases separated the two germline ends. CDR3 sequence: CASSSPQVLRAYEQYF. The CDR3 DNA reads as TGTGCCAGCAGTTCGCCACAGGTTCTTAGGGCCTACGAGCAGTACTTC.

The sample holds one count of this clonotype. The chain combines TRBV20-1 with TRBJ2-1; either TRBD1 or TRBD2 may fit D (7 bases each). CDR3 size: 11 residues. V was clipped by 6 bases and J by 12 bases, with 15 bases between them. Germline CDR1 DFQATT, CDR2 SNEGSKA (reference sequence). This CDR3 is CSAPGGAGQFF. CDR3 bases: TGCAGTGCCCCAGGGGGGGCAGGGCAGTTCTTC.

This clonotype was counted between two and nine times. This chain connects TRBV5-1 to TRBJ2-5; D may be TRBD1 (6 bases). Germline-derived CDR1 and CDR2 are SGHRS and YFSETQ. This CDR3 contains 15 residues. The V and J ends lost 4 bases and 2 bases respectively, with 15 bases between them. The CDR3 DNA reads as TGCGCCAGCAGCCCTGGACAGAGCCTACAAGAGACCCAGTACTTC. Encoded protein: CASSPGQSLQETQYF.

This clonotype has only a few counts. J is TRBJ1-2 and V is TRBV5-1, with D possibly matching TRBD1 (6 bases). CDR3 length equals 14 residues. V gave up 4 bases and J gave up 8 bases, with 18 bases separating them. The germline V gene has CDR1 SGHRS and CDR2 YFSETQ. Here the CDR3 DNA reads TGCGCCAGCAGCGCGGACAGTACTTTAGACGGCTACACCTTC. It codes for CASSADSTLDGYTF.

The V call is TRBV6-1, the J call TRBJ2-3; TRBD1 aligns across 8 bases. V dropped 6 bases and J dropped 0; count of bases not matched to a gene: 20. Germline V gene sequence: CDR1 MNHNS, CDR2 SASEGT. This CDR3 spans 20 amino acids. The CDR3 protein is CASSGFWEPPGQVSTDTQYF. The CDR3 DNA follows: TGTGCCAGCAGCGGATTTTGGGAACCCCCGGGACAGGTTAGCACAGATACGCAGTATTTT.

This clonotype was recorded at least ten times. V usage is TRBV3-1 and J usage is TRBJ2-1; 7 bases are shared with TRBD1. CDR1 and CDR2 (germline): LGHDT, YNNKEL (reference sequence). Trimming cost V 6 bases and J 6 bases; bases outside gene matches: 14. The CDR3 sequence is 16 residues long. CDR3 sequence: CASSQMTGSRGNEQFF. DNA of the CDR3: TGTGCCAGCAGTCAAATGACAGGGTCGAGGGGCAATGAGCAGTTCTTC.

This clonotype has just a few counts. The chain joins TRBV28 to TRBJ2-5; TRBD1 agrees at 10 bases. Unmatched junction bases numbered 9, after V lost 5 bases and J lost 0 bases. Looked up from germline, CDR1 is MDHEN and CDR2 is SYDVKM. This CDR3 has 17 residues. As DNA, the CDR3 is TGTGCCAGCAGTCAGGCCAGGACAGGGGGATACCAAGAGACCCAGTACTTC. Translated: CASSQARTGGYQETQYF.

In its sample, this clonotype was seen many times. The J gene is TRBJ2-5, the V gene TRBV6-6; D is possibly TRBD2 (6 bases). CDR1 and CDR2 from the germline V gene are MNHNY and SVGAGI (reference sequence). The V and J ends lost 6 bases and 2 bases respectively, with 10 bases between them. The CDR3 has 13 residues. The CDR3 bases are TGTGCCAGCAGCAGGGACTTACAAGAGACCCAGTACTTC. Protein: CASSRDLQETQYF.

The rearrangement links TRBV4-1 to TRBJ2-5; no definite D call. The DNA end lines up better with TRBJ2-7; the J call may be wrong. Looked up from germline, CDR1 is MGHRA and CDR2 is YSYEKL. The length of the CDR3 is 12 residues. The CDR3 reads CASSQVEAEQYF. The CDR3 DNA follows: TGCGCCAGCAGCCAAGTAGAGGCCGAGCAGTACTTC.

On this clonotype itself: The final CDR3 position lacks the conserved phenylalanine or tryptophan, pointing to a likely read error. The rearrangement uses TRBV7-2 and TRBJ2-1; D is perhaps TRBD2 (6 bases). The CDR3 runs to 14 residues. Germline V CDR1 and CDR2: SGHTA, FQGNSA. In DNA form, the CDR3 reads TGTGCCGGCAGCTCGGACTATTCCGAGAATGAGCAGTTCCTC. Translating it yields CAGSSDYSENEQFL.

V and J are TRBV7-2 and TRBJ1-2, with D maybe TRBD1 (6 bases). The V gene lost 5 bases and the J gene lost 3 bases, with 19 bases spanning the gap. The CDR3 contains 16 residues. Germline-derived CDR1 and CDR2 are SGHTA and FQGNSA. DNA of the CDR3: TGTGCCAGCAGCGCAACCGGGACAAGCAACCACTATGGCTACACCTTC. Protein sequence: CASSATGTSNHYGYTF. Full variable domain (missing parts from reference TRBV7-2 and TRBJ1-2): GAGVSQSPSNKVTEKGKDVELRCDPISGHTALYWYRQSLGQGLEFLIYFQGNSAPDKSGLPSDRFSAERTGGSVSTLTIQRTQQEDSAVYLCASSATGTSNHYGYTFGSGTRLTVV.